The 11 T cell receptor beta chains listed next were all sequenced from one sample in a study of T cells in tumors after PD-1 blockade. Assay used: immunoSEQ multiplex PCR; TCRdb lists only in-frame clones, some missing. The top ten hold roughly 20% of the sample, which has fewer than 15,000 clones, over 75% seen once. Material: PBMCs, obtained after anti-PD-1 treatment. The receptors derive from a human donor with basal cell carcinoma.

The rearrangement links TRBV10-3 to TRBJ1-3, with D unresolved. This CDR3 has 16 residues. V was cut by 7 bases and J by 2 bases, with 18 bases left in between. Per germline, CDR1 ENHRY and CDR2 SYGVKD. In DNA, the CDR3 is TGTGCCATCAAAAATGGTAGGGATTCGGCTGGAAACACCATATATTTT. Protein sequence: CAIKNGRDSAGNTIYF.

The chain carries TRBV30 and TRBJ1-1; possible D gene TRBD1, 6 bases. V lost 2 bases, J lost 0 bases, and 10 bases lay in between. The CDR3 is 14 residues long. Germline-derived CDR1 and CDR2 are GTSNPN and SVGIG (reference sequence). CDR3 sequence reads: CAWSRGALNTEAFF. The CDR3 DNA sequence: TGTGCCTGGAGTCGGGGGGCACTGAACACTGAAGCTTTCTTT.

The gene calls are TRBV6-5 and TRBJ2-7; no clear D gene. Per the germline V gene, CDR1 is MNHEY and CDR2 is SVGAGI. This CDR3 has 11 amino acids. With 6 bases removed from V and 2 bases from J, the gap between germline ends came to 5 bases. CDR3 protein: CASRRTYEQYF. The CDR3, as DNA: TGTGCCAGCAGGAGAACCTACGAGCAGTACTTC.

The V and J genes are TRBV7-3 and TRBJ2-1, with 7 nucleotides matching TRBD2. Germline loops: CDR1 SGHTA, CDR2 FQGTGA. Trimming cost V 2 bases and J 5 bases; bases outside gene matches: 6. This CDR3 spans 15 amino acids. The CDR3 sequence: CASSLQGLNHNEQFF. CDR3 in DNA: TGTGCCAGCAGCTTACAGGGACTAAACCACAATGAGCAGTTCTTC.

This clone was counted only a few times. The J gene is TRBJ1-3, the V gene TRBV3-1 (or the pseudogene TRBV3-2); tentative D call: TRBD1 (5 bases). The CDR3 runs to 13 residues. The V gene lost 5 bases and the J gene lost 2 bases, with 7 bases spanning the gap. Germline CDR1 LGHDT, CDR2 YNNKEL (reference sequence). The CDR3 protein is CASSLGAGNTIYF. The CDR3 region has the DNA TGTGCCAGCAGCTTAGGGGCTGGAAACACCATATATTTT.

This chain uses TRBV4-2 with TRBJ2-5; the D is unclear. Germline CDR1 reads LGHNA; CDR2 reads YNFKEQ. The CDR3 is 15 amino acids. Trimming took off 3 bases at V and 1 base at J, with 12 bases between the two ends. The CDR3 DNA is TGTGCCAGCAGCCAGGACCGAACCGCCCAAGAGACCCAGTACTTC. Translation: CASSQDRTAQETQYF.

The sample holds a few counts of this clone. This rearrangement joins TRBV6-4 to TRBJ2-2, with D possibly being TRBD2 (6 bases). CDR1 is MRHNA, CDR2 SNTAGT, per germline. Trimming left V 2 bases short and J 3 bases short, with 10 bases between. CDR3 size: 15 residues. CDR3 loop: CASSDGGTDTGELFF. The CDR3 nucleotides are TGTGCCAGCAGTGACGGAGGGACGGACACCGGGGAGCTGTTTTTT.

The DNA of the CDR3 is TGTGCCAGCAGCTTGTCTCTCCCCAGCACAGATACGCAGTATTTT. As protein: CASSLSLPSTDTQYF. The chain recombines TRBV5-5 with TRBJ2-3; D call uncertain. This CDR3 contains 15 residues. Germline CDR1 is SGHKS and CDR2 is YYEKEE (reference sequence). The V gene lost 1 base and the J gene lost 0 bases, with 9 bases spanning the gap.

The rearrangement links TRBV3-1 (or the pseudogene TRBV3-2) to TRBJ1-2; D remains unclear. V lost 2 bases and J lost 8, with 15 bases in between. The germline V gene encodes CDR1 LGHDT and CDR2 YNNKEL (reference sequence). This CDR3 is 14 amino acids long. CDR3 sequence: CASSQRTTSEGYTF. The CDR3 DNA reads as TGTGCCAGCAGCCAAAGGACCACTTCGGAGGGCTACACCTTC.

This sequence joins TRBV15 and TRBJ2-7; D is unclear. Looked up from germline, CDR1 is LNHNV and CDR2 is YYDKDF (reference sequence). The CDR3 length is 12 residues. Trimming removed 0 bases at V and 4 bases at J, with 4 bases between. DNA of the CDR3: TGTGCCACCAGCAGAGATAGGTACGAGCAGTACTTC. As protein: CATSRDRYEQYF.

The count of this clone is one. The chain is built from TRBV3-1 (or the pseudogene TRBV3-2) and TRBJ2-5; TRBD1 is a possible D gene (5 bases). This CDR3 spans 15 amino acids. The V and J ends lost 7 bases and 4 bases respectively, with 19 bases between them. The V gene's germline CDR1 is LGHDT and CDR2 YNNKEL (reference sequence). DNA for the CDR3: TGTGCCAGCACCCCTTCTGGACAAGATTTAGAGACCCAGTACTTC. Its translation: CASTPSGQDLETQYF.